Shown below are 20 T cell receptor beta chains from a single sample sequenced in a study of regulatory T cells in long-lasting Graves disease. Indicated time point: newly diagnosed GD, antithyroid drugs for less than 3 months. With RNA extracted from PBMCs as input, the TCR library was made. In building TCR beta libraries, iRepertoire HTBI primers were used together with Arm-PCR of CDR3 regions. TCRdb ran MiXCR on the multiplex PCR reads and lists one entry per CDR3 protein. Counted here are 500,000 or so distinct CDR3 sequences, around 15% occurring once; the ten biggest clones make up more than 9%. The sample was also linked to a second study, of T cells in Graves' hyperthyroidism and ophthalmopathy.

The source was peripheral blood mononuclear cells (PBMCs), collected at new diagnosis, from a patient treated with antithyroid drugs. Every receptor here comes from a man aged 35-49 years with Graves disease.

This clonotype was found many times. The chain links TRBV6-5 to TRBJ2-2, with 10 bases matching TRBD2. J was trimmed by 5 bases and V by 3 bases; bases with no gene match: 9. There are 17 residues in the CDR3. Germline V CDR1 and CDR2: MNHEY, SVGAGI. The CDR3 here is CASSYTSSGRGTGELFF. The CDR3 nucleotides read TGTGCCAGCAGTTATACGTCTAGCGGGAGAGGGACCGGGGAGCTGTTTTTT.

This clonotype was picked up many times. CDR3 sequence (DNA): TGTGCCAGCCGACCTACTAGCGGGAGCCCCCCCGGGGAGCTGTTTTTT. It specifies CASRPTSGSPPGELFF. V and J are TRBV2 and TRBJ2-2, with 11 bases that match TRBD2. The CDR3 sequence is 16 residues long. The trim removed 8 bases at V and 6 bases at J, leaving 11 bases unmatched. Germline V gene lookup returns CDR1 SNHLY and CDR2 FYNNEI. Variable domain in full (rest from reference TRBV2 and TRBJ2-2): EPEVTQTPSHQVTQMGQEVILRCVPISNHLYFYWYRQILGQKVEFLVSFYNNEISEKSEIFDDQFSVERPDGSNFTLKIRSTKLEDSAMYFCASRPTSGSPPGELFFGEGSRLTVL.

This clonotype appeared many times. This chain connects TRBV12-3 or TRBV12-4 to TRBJ2-3, with a possible D match to TRBD2 (5 bases). V lost 8 bases, J lost 4 bases, and 13 bases lay in between. This CDR3 contains 13 residues. The CDR3 spells CASSRVRADTQYF. The CDR3 DNA reads TGTGCCAGCTCGAGGGTTAGGGCAGATACGCAGTATTTT.

This clonotype was detected ten times or more. The chain employs TRBV3-1 and TRBJ2-2, with 11 bases fitting TRBD2. Losses at the gene ends were 2 bases for V and 6 bases for J; bases not matched to a gene: 5. CDR1 is LGHDT, CDR2 YNNKEL, per germline (reference sequence). The length of the CDR3 is 16 residues. The CDR3 protein is CASSQTSGRSAGELFF. The DNA of the CDR3 is TGTGCCAGCAGCCAAACTAGCGGGAGATCGGCCGGGGAGCTGTTTTTT.

As for this clonotype: Given a much more abundant clone one base away, this may be a read error. This rearrangement joins TRBV20-1 to TRBJ2-1; 15 bases align to TRBD2. Germline CDR1 reads DFQATT; CDR2 reads SNEGSKA (reference sequence). V dropped 5 bases and J dropped 8; count of bases not matched to a gene: 16. The length of the CDR3 is 18 residues. CDR3 residues: CSAERGLAGGRRFDEQFF. Here the CDR3 DNA reads TGCAGTGCTGAGCGGGGACTAGCGGGAGGCCGACGGTTCGATGAGCAGTTCTTC.

The chain recombines TRBV7-8 with TRBJ2-7; D call uncertain. This CDR3 region has 16 residues. Germline loops: CDR1 SGHVS, CDR2 FQNEAQ. V was shortened by 0 bases and J by 6 bases, with 18 bases between the two germline ends. The CDR3 bases are TGTGCCAGCAGCTTAGCGGGTAGTTCGAGTTGGCGCGAGCAGTACTTC. It codes for CASSLAGSSSWREQYF.

The chain joins TRBV5-1 to TRBJ2-5; TRBD2 matches 9 bases. Germline lookup yields CDR1 SGHRS and CDR2 YFSETQ. After removal of 4 bases from V and 5 bases from J, the junction contained 3 bases not matched to a gene. This CDR3 spans 13 amino acids. This CDR3 is CASSTAGGETQYF. The CDR3 DNA follows: TGCGCCAGCAGCACAGCGGGAGGTGAGACCCAGTACTTC.

This clonotype was recorded a few times. The rearrangement links TRBV27 to TRBJ1-1, with 9 nucleotides matching TRBD1. The CDR3 runs 15 residues. The junction had 8 bases not matched to a gene; V was cut back by 5 bases and J by 4 bases. Germline V gives CDR1 MNHEY, CDR2 SMNVEV (reference sequence). The chain's CDR3 is CASSPGTGIGTEAFF. The DNA for the CDR3 is TGTGCCAGCAGTCCCGGGACAGGGATCGGCACTGAAGCTTTCTTT.

The chain links TRBV28 to TRBJ2-7; D perhaps matches TRBD2 (5 bases). CDR1 is MDHEN, CDR2 SYDVKM, per germline. CDR3 length equals 13 residues. V was trimmed by 6 bases and J by 4 bases, leaving 13 bases between them. The CDR3 coding sequence is TGTGCCAGCAGCGGGGTCGACTTTTACGAGCAGTACTTC. Amino acid sequence: CASSGVDFYEQYF.

This clonotype has ten or more counts. This sequence joins TRBV6-1 and TRBJ2-7; the match to TRBD2 covers 13 bases. V dropped 6 bases and J dropped 7; count of bases not matched to a gene: 9. Germline assignment: CDR1 MNHNS and CDR2 SASEGT. The length of the CDR3 is 15 residues. CDR3 sequence: CASRPTSGRAGEQYF. The DNA for the CDR3 is TGTGCCAGCAGACCAACTAGCGGGAGGGCCGGGGAGCAGTACTTC.

This clonotype was detected many times. This chain joins TRBV6-1 and TRBJ1-5; TRBD1 matches 11 bases. Trimming took 5 bases from V and 6 from J; bases not matched to a gene: 6. This CDR3 is 15 amino acids long. The germline V gene has CDR1 MNHNS and CDR2 SASEGT. CDR3 sequence: CASSLGQGARQPQHF. CDR3 coding DNA: TGTGCCAGCAGTCTCGGACAGGGGGCCCGTCAGCCCCAGCATTTT.

This clonotype has just a few counts. V is TRBV7-3 and J is TRBJ2-1; 9 nucleotides match TRBD2. The germline V gene encodes CDR1 SGHTA and CDR2 FQGTGA. Trimming took 2 bases from V and 9 from J; bases not matched to a gene: 8. The CDR3 spans 15 residues. CDR3 sequence reads: CASSLQIAGEGEQFF. CDR3 nucleotides: TGTGCCAGCAGCTTACAGATAGCGGGAGAGGGTGAGCAGTTCTTC.

The table lists this clonotype with many counts. CDR3 protein: CASSSRPVVSEQYF. The CDR3 region has the DNA TGTGCCAGCAGTTCAAGGCCGGTTGTGAGCGAGCAGTACTTC. The V and J genes are TRBV27 and TRBJ2-7; D gene ambiguous. The CDR3 consists of 14 residues. CDR1 is MNHEY and CDR2 is SMNVEV in the germline V gene (reference sequence). The V gene lost 4 bases and the J gene lost 6 bases, with 16 bases spanning the gap.

In this sample, this clonotype turned up many times. The rearrangement links TRBV12-3 or TRBV12-4 to TRBJ2-2; 12 nucleotides line up with TRBD2. The CDR3 runs to 19 residues. The J segment lost 3 bases and the V segment lost 6 bases, leaving 14 bases of the junction unmatched. The CDR3 loop is CASSLRLAGEIGYTGELFF. The CDR3 nucleotides are TGTGCCAGCAGCCTCCGACTAGCGGGAGAAATTGGGTACACCGGGGAGCTGTTTTTT.

This clonotype was found many times. This chain connects TRBV4-2 to TRBJ1-4, with D perhaps TRBD1 (6 bases). Germline V gene data show CDR1 as LGHNA and CDR2 as YNFKEQ. This CDR3 is 14 amino acids long. The ends were cut back, 5 bases at V and 0 bases at J, with 7 bases in the middle. The CDR3 DNA sequence: TGTGCCAGCAGCTCAGGGGCAACTAATGAAAAACTGTTTTTT. As protein: CASSSGATNEKLFF.

The chain recombines TRBV19 with TRBJ2-1; 12 nucleotides agree with TRBD1. The length of the CDR3 is 15 residues. J gave up 7 bases and V 7 bases, and 8 bases lay outside the gene matches. CDR1 and CDR2 (germline): LNHDA, SQIVND (reference sequence). CDR3 bases: TGTGCCAGTAATTTCCGGGACAGGGGGCAAAATGAGCAGTTCTTC. As protein: CASNFRDRGQNEQFF.

To note about this clonotype: An end of the junction does not agree with germline; a read error may underlie this. In DNA form, the CDR3 reads TGTGCCAGCAAGATAGGGGCCATGAACACTGAAGTTTTCTTT. This gives the protein CASKIGAMNTEVFF. The J gene is TRBJ1-1, the V gene TRBV6-1, with TRBD1 as a possible D gene (5 bases). Germline V gene data show CDR1 as MNHNS and CDR2 as SASEGT. CDR3 length: 14 residues.

The table lists this clonotype with many counts. The chain recombines TRBV20-1 with TRBJ1-2, with a tentative D call TRBD1 (6 bases). Per germline, CDR1 DFQATT and CDR2 SNEGSKA (reference sequence). Trimming removed 3 bases from V and 4 bases from J, with 18 bases in between. The length of the CDR3 is 15 residues. The CDR3 coding sequence is TGCAGTGCTAGCCCCTTGGACGGCAGGGGCTATGGCTACACCTTC. Translated: CSASPLDGRGYGYTF.

This clonotype has a handful of counts. The rearrangement uses TRBV7-2 and TRBJ2-1, with D possibly TRBD2 on 6 matching bases. The length of the CDR3 is 13 residues. Germline values: CDR1 SGHTA, CDR2 FQGNSA. Trimming took 6 bases from V and 6 from J, leaving 12 bases between them. CDR3 nucleotide sequence: TGTGCCAGCAGGGAACGTAGCGGCAATGAGCAGTTCTTC. As protein: CASRERSGNEQFF.

This clonotype was recorded at least ten times. The chain couples TRBV12-3 or TRBV12-4 to TRBJ1-6; D is ambiguous. V dropped 2 bases and J dropped 4 bases, with 6 bases sitting between them. The CDR3 runs to 14 residues. The CDR3 DNA reads TGTGCCAGCAGTTTATCGGCGTATAATTCACCCCTCCACTTT. It is translated as CASSLSAYNSPLHF.